One sample yielded the 11 T cell receptor beta chains listed below, sequenced in a study of beta chain features in type 1 diabetes. Reverse transcribing all isolated RNA meant expressed TCRB transcripts were sequenced. TCRdb's table, derived via immunoSEQ multiplex PCR, lists solely in-frame clones and lacks some. Here the sample spans approximately 37,000 clones, about 64% being singletons. The sequenced sample was Tregs from blood. Receptors originate from a woman aged 25 to 39 in good health.

This chain joins TRBV7-9 and TRBJ2-5; a weak D match, TRBD2 (6 bases). The J call may be mistaken, given a closer DNA end match to TRBJ2-7. The CDR3 totals 14 residues. Germline loops: CDR1 SEHNR, CDR2 FQNEAQ (reference sequence). CDR3 bases: TGTGCCAGCAGCCCCAATATCGGGACTCGCGAGCAGTACTTC. It is translated as CASSPNIGTREQYF.

This rearrangement joins TRBV5-6 to TRBJ1-2; tentatively, D is TRBD1 (6 bases). The germline V gene has CDR1 SGHDT and CDR2 YYEEEE. This CDR3 is built from 13 residues. Trimming left V 0 bases short and J 8 bases short, with 11 bases between. Written as DNA, the CDR3 is TGTGCCAGCAGCTTGGGGGACAATCGGGGCTACACCTTC. It yields the protein CASSLGDNRGYTF. Full variable domain (remainder filled in from reference TRBV5-6 and TRBJ1-2): DAGVTQSPTHLIKTRGQQVTLRCSPKSGHDTVSWYQQALGQGPQFIFQYYEEEERQRGNFPDRFSGHQFPNYSSELNVNALLLGDSALYLCASSLGDNRGYTFGSGTRLTVV.

The chain employs TRBV7-9 and TRBJ2-1; perhaps TRBD1 as D (7 bases). The CDR3 runs 14 residues. The V gene's germline CDR1 is SEHNR and CDR2 FQNEAQ (reference sequence). V was clipped by 5 bases and J by 2 bases, with 10 bases between them. The CDR3 reads CASSARGAYNEQFF. The CDR3 DNA reads as TGTGCCAGCAGCGCCAGGGGGGCCTACAATGAGCAGTTCTTC.

V is TRBV7-9 and J is TRBJ1-5; D may be TRBD1 (6 bases). Germline V gene lookup returns CDR1 SEHNR and CDR2 FQNEAQ (reference sequence). V was trimmed by 4 bases and J by 5 bases, leaving 12 bases between them. The CDR3 has 14 residues. The CDR3 nucleotides are TGTGCCAGCAGCTCAGGGGCCCCCTATCAGCCCCAGCATTTT. Protein sequence: CASSSGAPYQPQHF.

The chain employs TRBV25-1 and TRBJ1-4, with a weak D call TRBD1 (6 bases). The CDR3 is 13 residues long. The V gene's germline CDR1 is MGHDK and CDR2 SYGVNS. V lost 4 bases to trimming and J lost 8 bases, with 11 bases between them. CDR3: CASSASRGEKLFF. CDR3 coding DNA: TGTGCCAGCAGTGCGTCAAGGGGGGAAAAACTGTTTTTT.

V usage is TRBV27 and J usage is TRBJ2-1, with 7 bases identical to TRBD2. Trimming took 3 bases from V and 9 from J; bases not matched to a gene: 2. The CDR3 is 12 residues long. The germline CDR1 and CDR2 sequences are MNHEY and SMNVEV (reference sequence). CDR3 sequence reads: CASSLGGVEQFF. The CDR3 DNA reads as TGTGCCAGCAGTTTGGGAGGGGTTGAGCAGTTCTTC.

The V and J genes are TRBV6-5 and TRBJ1-5; perhaps TRBD1 as D (6 bases). CDR1 MNHEY and CDR2 SVGAGI come from the germline V gene. The length of the CDR3 is 13 residues. V was clipped by 5 bases and J by 5 bases, with 10 bases between them. This CDR3 reads CASSQGFYQPQHF. CDR3 bases: TGTGCCAGCAGTCAGGGGTTTTATCAGCCCCAGCATTTT.

This clone was seen more than once but under ten times. J is TRBJ2-5 and V is TRBV9; the match to TRBD2 covers 10 bases. V shed 1 base and J 7 bases; nucleotides not matched to a gene: 7. The CDR3 covers 15 residues. Germline CDR1 reads SGDLS; CDR2 reads YYNGEE. CDR3 nucleotides: TGTGCCAGCAGCGTACAAGCGGGAGGGCGGTCGACCCAGTACTTC. It is translated as CASSVQAGGRSTQYF.

This chain joins TRBV4-2 and TRBJ2-1; D is unclear. CDR1 and CDR2 from the germline V gene are LGHNA and YNFKEQ. The CDR3 is 16 residues long. V dropped 2 bases and J dropped 4 bases, with 15 bases sitting between them. CDR3 sequence: CASSQINPFGYNEQFF. DNA for the CDR3: TGTGCCAGCAGCCAAATAAACCCCTTCGGGTACAATGAGCAGTTCTTC.

J is TRBJ1-1 and V is TRBV6-5, with 9 bases aligning to TRBD1. Germline CDR1 MNHEY, CDR2 SVGAGI. The CDR3 covers 14 residues. Trimming removed 10 bases from V and 3 bases from J; junction bases left unmatched: 9. CDR3 coding DNA: TGTGCCACCCTCCCTAGGACAGGGGACACTGAAGCTTTCTTT. This gives the protein CATLPRTGDTEAFF.

The gene calls are TRBV7-3 and TRBJ2-7; D might be TRBD2 (6 bases). V gave up 5 bases and J gave up 9 bases, with 20 bases separating them. CDR3 length equals 14 residues. CDR1 and CDR2 (germline): SGHTA, FQGTGA. The CDR3 DNA sequence: TGTGCCAGCAGCGCCCGCGGGACCGACCCGGGGCAGTACTTC. Protein: CASSARGTDPGQYF.